This T cell receptor (beta chain) was sequenced for a study of TIL therapy for anti-PD-1-resistant metastatic lung cancer. Documented time point: pre-treatment sample, taken before nivolumab and TIL therapy. The libraries were made with immunoSEQ v3. Sequenced by immunoSEQ multiplex PCR; TCRdb stores in-frame clones only, minus some. The sample lists about 36,000 clones, around 79% seen once, with over 5.5% in the top ten. The length of the CDR3 is 16 residues. V dropped 0 bases and J dropped 8; count of bases not matched to a gene: 10. The germline V gene has CDR1 LGHNA and CDR2 YNFKEQ. The V gene is TRBV4-2, the J gene TRBJ2-1; 7 nucleotides agree with TRBD2. The sequence came from a person aged 25-85 years with non-small cell lung cancer. Specimen: blood, collected at baseline. DNA for the CDR3: TGTGCCAGCAGCCAAGACGGGGCGGCCGGGGGGTATGAGCAGTTCTTC. Encoded protein: CASSQDGAAGGYEQFF.